This paragraph covers one T cell receptor beta chain sequence. Its antigen is not known. CDR3 length: 13 residues. Germline CDR1 is SGHTA and CDR2 is FQGNSA. V lost 4 bases and J lost 5, with 9 bases in between. The repertoire was sequenced with immunoSEQ multiplex PCR; TCRdb's copy has only in-frame clones and lacks some. This sample yields about 180,000 clones, of which roughly 91% are seen a single time; 25% to 30% belongs to the top ten. The data belong to a study of T cell responses to AZD1222 COVID-19 vaccine. Study-wide findings and caveats: Among AZD1222 vaccinees, only six were seropositive at baseline. Vaccination with two AZD1222 doses was followed by a rise in Spike-specific TCR breadth and depth. Distributed over spike, vaccine-associated CD4 TCRs predominated at 160-218 and 743-854.

Combined were second doses at about 4 or about 12 weeks. The chain employs TRBV7-2 and TRBJ1-5; D gene uncertain. The specimen was peripheral blood, collected 28 days after the second AZD1222 dose. The receptor's source is an adult who received the AZD1222 COVID-19 vaccine. CDR3 sequence reads: CASSSQGDQPQHF. Here the CDR3 DNA reads TGTGCCAGCAGCTCTCAAGGTGATCAGCCCCAGCATTTT.